This TCR beta chain derives from a study of blood T cell repertoires in COVID-19 (TCRdb year 2020). Background for the entire study: Samples from collaborators originated in the United States, Italy and Spain and spanned both the acute and convalescent phases of COVID-19. The repertoires were released in a freely available public database intended as a resource for research on the immune response to SARS-CoV-2. Where HLA class I and class II types were available, the types were taken from metadata supplied by the sample provider, not from assay-based typing. The samples were drawn from two sources: the first 160 participants of the ongoing ImmuneRACE study, and 950 to 1,500 subjects contributed by 6 global collaborators. The prospective study material was composed of cDNA or gDNA derived from T cells, B-cell-depleted T cells, or PBMCs. Deeply sampled blood TCRbeta repertoires from subjects exposed to, actively infected with, or recovered from COVID-19 were included in the dataset. Nearly every sample came with metadata listing a de-identified subject ID, COVID-19 status, age in years and sex. Results and caveats for the whole study, not just this receptor: Clinical and demographic metadata were provided uncurated, with the amount varying by source and participant.

In the case of this clone: The clone's antigen remains unknown. Per-base quality was not reported, and no clone a single base away is much larger than it.

In the germline V gene (reference sequence), CDR1 corresponds to MNHNY and CDR2 to SVGAGI. Measured from the cysteine to the phenylalanine, the CDR3 is 15 residues long. Solely the CDR3 DNA is kept, with 45 bases framed from the first base. V gives up 2 bases and J gives up 3 bases, and the segment between their germline ends measures 11 bases. TCRbeta CDR3 regions were amplified from genomic DNA using the immunoSEQ Assay, a bias-controlled multiplex PCR. Regarding the original processing steps: Within the assay, amplification of reference gene primers was used to estimate how many nucleated cells each sample contained. Sequence reads were collapsed and filtered to measure the absolute abundance of every unique TCRbeta CDR3 rearrangement. For each sample, productive Simpson clonality was calculated as the square root of Simpson's diversity index over productive rearrangements. TCRdb took this table from immuneACCESS and kept in-frame rearrangements with V and J called. Such tables lack part of the clones; where checked against another copy, unresolved V genes explain under half of the gap, and the rest is unexplained. V and J calls and clone size are copied from that table; D and trimming were computed from the DNA. This sample is represented by some 700,000 clones; about 90% of them were singletons. Of the sample, over 0.2% is held by the ten largest clones.

Whole blood was collected in K2EDTA tubes by collaborating institutions according to the institutions' own protocols. For TCRbeta analysis, collaborators shipped samples as frozen whole blood, isolated PBMCs, or DNA extracted from either of those sample types. Sequencing was carried out using peripheral blood. The chain is assembled from TRBV6-6 and TRBJ2-1; confidence is insufficient to name the D gene. This sequence originates from a woman under 30 with acute or convalescent COVID-19. The DNA reads as follows: TGTGCCAGCAGTTACCTTACCAGTAACTACAATGAGCAGTTCTTC. It translates as CASSYLTSNYNEQFF.